These 27 T cell receptor beta chains share one sample of origin, sequenced in a study of CD8 T cells in ankylosing spondylitis. Study-level results: One TCR beta motif, made up of roughly eight highly homologous variants, appeared characteristic of ankylosing spondylitis blood.

Their recognized antigens are unknown. TCRdb reprocessed the 5' RACE reads with MiXCR, giving one entry per CDR3 protein. The data contain more than 400,000 distinct CDR3 sequences, 5.3% of them singletons. Sequences were obtained from blood, either unsorted or a sorted T cell fraction (not recorded which). These receptor sequences come from a male donor with ankylosing spondylitis.

This clonotype was detected only once. This clone may be a read error of a much larger clone one base away. The chain carries TRBV12-3 or TRBV12-4 and TRBJ2-1; D is perhaps TRBD1 or TRBD2 (5 bases each). V was shortened by 6 bases and J by 4 bases, with 16 bases between the two germline ends. The CDR3 totals 15 residues. In DNA, the CDR3 is TGTGCCAGCAGGGAACTAGAGGGGAATTACAATGAGCAGTTCTTC. Translation gives CASRELEGNYNEQFF.

The chain has TRBV7-2 and TRBJ2-7; no definite D call. CDR1 and CDR2 from the germline V gene are SGHTA and FQGNSA. The CDR3 consists of 15 residues. Trimming removed 1 base at V and 2 bases at J, with 12 bases between. CDR3 sequence: CASSLVPDGAYEQYF. CDR3 coding DNA: TGTGCCAGCAGCTTAGTCCCGGACGGAGCCTACGAGCAGTACTTC.

This clonotype was observed many times. V usage is TRBV5-1 and J usage is TRBJ1-2; D remains ambiguous. CDR3 length: 13 amino acids. Germline values: CDR1 SGHRS, CDR2 YFSETQ. The V and J ends lost 2 bases and 4 bases respectively, with 9 bases between them. The CDR3: CASSFDTIYGYTF. CDR3 in DNA: TGCGCCAGCAGCTTTGACACCATCTATGGCTACACCTTC.

This clonotype was recorded many times. The chain is built from TRBV5-1 and TRBJ2-7; 7 positions agree with TRBD1. V trimming: 3 bases; J trimming: 5 bases; junction bases outside the gene matches: 8. From germline, CDR1 is SGHRS and CDR2 YFSETQ. The CDR3 is made up of 14 amino acids. The CDR3 loop is CASSSVNRGHEQYF. DNA for the CDR3: TGCGCCAGCAGCTCGGTAAACAGGGGCCACGAGCAGTACTTC.

This clonotype has a count of ten or more. The chain links TRBV12-3 or TRBV12-4 to TRBJ1-4; D ambiguous. The CDR3 loop spans 11 amino acids. V was trimmed by 4 bases and J by 7 bases, leaving 4 bases between them. The CDR3 loop reads CASSWPEKLFF. The DNA of the CDR3 is TGTGCCAGCAGTTGGCCTGAAAAACTGTTTTTT.

This clonotype was picked up many times. V is TRBV5-1 and J is TRBJ2-7; TRBD1 matches 7 bases. CDR1 is SGHRS, CDR2 YFSETQ, per germline. J gave up 0 bases and V 4 bases, and 7 bases lay outside the gene matches. The length of the CDR3 is 15 residues. CDR3 nucleotides: TGCGCCAGCAGCGGGACAGCTGGGAGCTCCTACGAGCAGTACTTC. This sequence encodes CASSGTAGSSYEQYF. The whole variable domain, filled in from reference TRBV5-1 and TRBJ2-7, reads KAGVTQTPRYLIKTRGQQVTLSCSPISGHRSVSWYQQTPGQGLQFLFEYFSETQRNKGNFPGRFSGRQFSNSRSEMNVSTLELGDSALYLCASSGTAGSSYEQYFGPGTRLTVT.

This clonotype was seen ten or more times. The chain combines TRBV7-2 with TRBJ1-1; 7 bases align to TRBD1. Trimming at V came to 4 bases and at J to 9 bases, leaving 11 bases not matched to a gene. Germline lookup yields CDR1 SGHTA and CDR2 FQGNSA. This CDR3 spans 14 amino acids. The CDR3 spells CASSYLDRVAQAFF. The CDR3 DNA follows: TGTGCCAGCAGCTACCTAGACAGGGTTGCCCAAGCTTTCTTT.

This clonotype was observed many times. The chain recombines TRBV5-1 with TRBJ2-1; 7 bases map to TRBD1. CDR1 and CDR2 from the germline V gene are SGHRS and YFSETQ. This CDR3 region has 13 residues. With V trimmed by 3 bases and J by 9 bases, 6 bases remained unmatched. The CDR3 loop is CASSWGTASEQFF. CDR3 DNA: TGCGCCAGCAGCTGGGGGACAGCTTCTGAGCAGTTCTTC.

This clonotype appeared many times. The rearrangement links TRBV20-1 to TRBJ1-3; D remains unclear. CDR1 and CDR2 from the germline V gene are DFQATT and SNEGSKA (reference sequence). With 0 bases removed from V and 0 bases from J, the gap between germline ends came to 12 bases. The CDR3 is 16 residues long. CDR3 sequence reads: CSARDSVLPSGNTIYF. In DNA form, the CDR3 reads TGCAGTGCTAGAGATTCGGTACTTCCCTCTGGAAACACCATATATTTT.

The J gene is TRBJ1-1, the V gene TRBV5-1; D gene unclear. Germline loops: CDR1 SGHRS, CDR2 YFSETQ. The germline V and J ends were trimmed by 0 bases and 1 base, with 7 bases remaining between them. CDR3 size: 14 residues. CDR3: CASSLEVQNTEAFF. The CDR3 coding sequence is TGCGCCAGCAGCTTGGAAGTACAGAACACTGAAGCTTTCTTT.

The sample holds many counts of this clonotype. V gene TRBV5-6 combines with J gene TRBJ2-6; D is undetermined. The CDR3 contains 17 residues. Deletions cut 4 bases from V and 0 bases from J, with 14 bases between. CDR1 is SGHDT and CDR2 is YYEEEE in the germline V gene. The CDR3 loop is CASSKLAGLSGANVLTF. DNA of the CDR3: TGTGCCAGCAGCAAACTGGCAGGCCTCTCTGGGGCCAACGTCCTGACTTTC.

This clonotype came up many times. V usage is TRBV20-1 and J usage is TRBJ2-1; 8 bases fit TRBD2. This CDR3 is built from 13 residues. The germline V gene encodes CDR1 DFQATT and CDR2 SNEGSKA (reference sequence). J gave up 8 bases and V 6 bases, and 9 bases lay outside the gene matches. The CDR3 is CSAARGRRYEQFF. The CDR3 bases are TGCAGTGCAGCGCGCGGGAGGAGATATGAGCAGTTCTTC.

This clonotype was seen a handful of times. The chain couples TRBV5-1 to TRBJ2-1; the match to TRBD2 covers 10 bases. The germline CDR1 and CDR2 sequences are SGHRS and YFSETQ. This CDR3 has 18 residues. Trimming cost V 0 bases and J 8 bases; bases outside gene matches: 14. The CDR3 DNA reads as TGCGCCAGCAGCTTGGTGCCCCCCGGAGCGGGAGGGACGGATGAGCAGTTCTTC. This gives the protein CASSLVPPGAGGTDEQFF. The entire variable domain, with the rest obtained from reference TRBV5-1 and TRBJ2-1, is as follows: KAGVTQTPRYLIKTRGQQVTLSCSPISGHRSVSWYQQTPGQGLQFLFEYFSETQRNKGNFPGRFSGRQFSNSRSEMNVSTLELGDSALYLCASSLVPPGAGGTDEQFFGPGTRLTVL.

V usage is TRBV24-1 and J usage is TRBJ2-1, with TRBD1 identical over 8 bases. After removal of 3 bases from V and 2 bases from J, the junction contained 2 bases not matched to a gene. This CDR3 spans 15 amino acids. Germline V gives CDR1 KGHDR, CDR2 SFDVKD. As DNA, the CDR3 is TGTGCCACCAGTGATGAGGACAGGGCCTACAATGAGCAGTTCTTC. It specifies CATSDEDRAYNEQFF.

This chain joins TRBV7-2 and TRBJ2-7, with D uncertain. Trimming left V 1 base short and J 2 bases short, with 9 bases between. This CDR3 comprises 14 residues. From germline, CDR1 is SGHTA and CDR2 FQGNSA. The CDR3 here is CASSLVYGPYEQYF. The CDR3 DNA sequence: TGTGCCAGCAGCTTAGTGTACGGACCCTACGAGCAGTACTTC.

The J gene is TRBJ2-2, the V gene TRBV5-1, with TRBD2 as a possible D gene (6 bases). The CDR3 spans 16 residues. Germline CDR1 reads SGHRS; CDR2 reads YFSETQ. V shed 0 bases and J shed 4 bases, with 13 bases lying between them. The CDR3 DNA reads TGCGCCAGCAGCTTGGTTCCGGGTAGCGGCACCGGGGAGCTGTTTTTT. Residues: CASSLVPGSGTGELFF.

This clonotype was observed at least ten times. The chain employs TRBV7-2 and TRBJ1-4; no definite D call. This CDR3 region has 14 residues. The germline V gene encodes CDR1 SGHTA and CDR2 FQGNSA. The V and J ends lost 1 base and 3 bases respectively, with 6 bases between them. CDR3 residues: CASSLGESNEKLFF. For the CDR3, the DNA is TGTGCCAGCAGCTTAGGGGAATCTAATGAAAAACTGTTTTTT.

This chain uses TRBV12-5 with TRBJ1-1; 8 nucleotides match TRBD1. Germline trimming cut 6 bases from V and 5 bases from J; bases unmatched to any gene: 8. This CDR3 has 14 residues. The germline V gene encodes CDR1 LGHNT and CDR2 FRNRAP. The CDR3 protein is CASGLTGAGTEAFF. The CDR3 nucleotides read TGTGCTAGTGGCCTGACAGGGGCAGGAACTGAAGCTTTCTTT.

This clonotype was counted at least ten times. The chain is built from TRBV24-1 and TRBJ2-1, with 8 bases matching TRBD2. This CDR3 has 15 residues. The germline V gene has CDR1 KGHDR and CDR2 SFDVKD. J lost 2 bases, V lost 5 bases, and 4 bases had no gene match. The CDR3 region has the DNA TGTGCCACCAGTGTGGGTAGCGGGGCCTACAATGAGCAGTTCTTC. It translates to CATSVGSGAYNEQFF.

This clonotype was detected many times. This sequence joins TRBV29-1 and TRBJ1-2; unclear D gene. The germline gives CDR1 SQVTM, CDR2 ANQGSEA. V lost 0 bases to trimming and J lost 4 bases, with 9 bases between them. This CDR3 spans 13 amino acids. The CDR3 coding sequence is TGCAGCGTTGAAGAAAGCAACATCTATGGCTACACCTTC. Its translation is CSVEESNIYGYTF.

There are many counts of this clonotype. This chain links TRBV12-3 or TRBV12-4 with TRBJ2-7; D unclear. The CDR3 totals 14 residues. V lost 5 bases to trimming and J lost 6 bases, with 17 bases between them. The CDR3 region has the DNA TGTGCCAGCAGTAACTCCGTCAGAATTTCCGAGCAGTACTTC. It yields the protein CASSNSVRISEQYF.

This clonotype showed up many times. The chain recombines TRBV5-6 with TRBJ2-1, with D perhaps matching TRBD2 (5 bases). CDR1 SGHDT and CDR2 YYEEEE come from the germline V gene. The CDR3 is made up of 13 amino acids. Trimming pared 2 bases from V and 7 bases from J, leaving 10 bases between. CDR3 DNA sequence: TGTGCCAGCAGCTTAGGGAGACGGAATGAGCAGTTCTTC. Protein product: CASSLGRRNEQFF. The complete variable domain, with remaining parts taken from reference TRBV5-6 and TRBJ2-1, reads DAGVTQSPTHLIKTRGQQVTLRCSPKSGHDTVSWYQQALGQGPQFIFQYYEEEERQRGNFPDRFSGHQFPNYSSELNVNALLLGDSALYLCASSLGRRNEQFFGPGTRLTVL.

At least ten counts were recorded for this clonotype. The genes are TRBV7-9 and TRBJ2-2; tentatively, D is TRBD1 (5 bases). Germline V gives CDR1 SEHNR, CDR2 FQNEAQ (reference sequence). The CDR3 runs to 15 residues. Trimming cost V 10 bases and J 4 bases, with 19 bases left between them. This chain's CDR3 is CATDARVLGTGELFF. The CDR3 DNA reads TGTGCCACCGACGCCAGGGTGTTGGGCACCGGGGAGCTGTTTTTT.

This clonotype was counted at least ten times. V is TRBV20-1 and J is TRBJ2-6, with a possible D match to TRBD2 (6 bases). Deletions cut 6 bases from V and 2 bases from J, with 11 bases between. CDR1 DFQATT and CDR2 SNEGSKA come from the germline V gene (reference sequence). The CDR3 is made up of 14 amino acids. The CDR3 DNA is TGCAGTGCCCTGGAGGGGACTGGGGCCAACGTCCTGACTTTC. This codes for CSALEGTGANVLTF.

The chain joins TRBV5-1 to TRBJ2-1, with D unclear. V was clipped by 2 bases and J by 10 bases, with 19 bases between them. CDR3 length: 15 residues. Germline CDR1 SGHRS, CDR2 YFSETQ. This CDR3 reads CASSFGIRSWEEQFF. The CDR3 DNA follows: TGCGCCAGCAGCTTTGGGATACGCAGTTGGGAAGAGCAGTTCTTC.

This clonotype was picked up many times. The rearrangement links TRBV5-1 to TRBJ1-2; D is perhaps TRBD1 (6 bases). The CDR3 has 14 amino acids. Germline V gene lookup returns CDR1 SGHRS and CDR2 YFSETQ. The germline V and J ends were trimmed by 4 bases and 8 bases, with 18 bases remaining between them. The CDR3 region has the DNA TGCGCCAGCAGCCCCGCCACCACAGGGTTAGGCTACACCTTC. Translation gives CASSPATTGLGYTF.

This clonotype was recorded many times. The chain carries TRBV20-1 and TRBJ2-1; 13 nucleotides match TRBD2. The germline V gene encodes CDR1 DFQATT and CDR2 SNEGSKA (reference sequence). The length of the CDR3 is 13 residues. J gave up 9 bases and V 5 bases, and 4 bases lay outside the gene matches. CDR3 amino acids: CSAPTSGGGEQFF. Here the CDR3 DNA reads TGCAGTGCTCCCACTAGCGGGGGGGGTGAGCAGTTCTTC.